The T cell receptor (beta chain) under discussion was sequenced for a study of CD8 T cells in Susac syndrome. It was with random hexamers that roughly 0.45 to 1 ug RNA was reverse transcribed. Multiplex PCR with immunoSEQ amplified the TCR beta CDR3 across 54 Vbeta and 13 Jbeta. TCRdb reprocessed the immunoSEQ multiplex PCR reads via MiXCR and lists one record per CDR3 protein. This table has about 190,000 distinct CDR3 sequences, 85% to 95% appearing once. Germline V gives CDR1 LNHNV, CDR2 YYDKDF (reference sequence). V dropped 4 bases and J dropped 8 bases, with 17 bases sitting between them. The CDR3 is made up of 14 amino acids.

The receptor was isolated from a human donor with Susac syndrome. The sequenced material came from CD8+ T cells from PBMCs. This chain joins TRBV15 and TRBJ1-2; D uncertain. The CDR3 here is CATSMVSGRSGYTF. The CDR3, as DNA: TGTGCCACCAGCATGGTATCAGGTCGGTCCGGCTACACCTTC.